A selection of T cell receptor beta chains follows, all from one sample in a study of blood T cell repertoires in COVID-19. The data were produced by immunoSEQ multiplex PCR, yet TCRdb's version contains in-frame clones alone and is incomplete. The table includes roughly 250,000 clones, approximately 90% detected once. Source material: peripheral blood. The receptor set was obtained from a middle-aged woman who had recovered from COVID-19. The CDR3 runs from the conserved cysteine through the conserved F or W. A D gene is named only where the DNA matches it firmly. Clone size is not always given. Where it is, it says once, few, many or a class for expanded clones.

few	TRBV29-1	TRBJ2-7	NA	CSVEDRGREAQKHYEQYF	TGCAGCGTTGAAGATAGGGGGCGGGAGGCCCAGAAACACTACGAGCAGTACTTC
NA	TRBV6-6	TRBJ1-2	NA	CASSYVPGYGYTF	TGTGCCAGCAGTTACGTCCCAGGTTATGGCTACACCTTC
NA	TRBV5-1	TRBJ2-1	TRBD2	CASRLAGATYNEQFF	TGCGCCAGCAGACTAGCGGGAGCCACCTACAATGAGCAGTTCTTC
NA	TRBV7-9	TRBJ1-2	TRBD1	CASSLPGQGGHYGYTF	TGTGCCAGCAGCTTACCAGGACAGGGGGGACACTATGGCTACACCTTC
NA	TRBV5-5	TRBJ1-4	NA	CASSSPGVLNEKLFF	TGTGCCAGCAGCTCTCCAGGGGTTCTCAATGAAAAACTGTTTTTT
NA	TRBV7-2	TRBJ1-3	NA	CASGGDSGNTIYF	TGTGCCAGCGGGGGGGACTCTGGAAACACCATATATTTT
NA	TRBV7-2	TRBJ2-3	NA	CASSFGRLTDTQYF	TGTGCCAGCAGCTTCGGCAGGCTCACAGATACGCAGTATTTT
NA	TRBV12-5	TRBJ2-3	TRBD2	CASGLTRLAGSTDTQYF	TGTGCTAGTGGTTTGACCCGACTAGCGGGGAGCACAGATACGCAGTATTTT
NA	TRBV27	TRBJ1-2	TRBD1	CASSVGGEGYTF	TGTGCCAGCAGTGTAGGGGGCGAGGGCTACACCTTC
once	TRBV10-3	TRBJ2-5	TRBD2	CAISALLAGGETQYF	TGTGCCATCAGCGCCCTGCTCGCGGGAGGTGAGACCCAGTACTTC
NA	TRBV12-5	TRBJ2-2	NA	CASGLGPGSGGELFF	TGTGCTAGTGGTTTGGGACCAGGGTCTGGCGGGGAGCTGTTTTTT
once	TRBV7-2	TRBJ1-2	NA	CASSSSGGSYSYTF	TGTGCCAGCAGCTCTTCAGGAGGAAGCTATAGCTACACCTTC
NA	TRBV19	TRBJ1-1	NA	CASSETGDTEAFF	TGTGCCAGTAGTGAGACAGGCGACACTGAAGCTTTCTTT
few	TRBV7-2	TRBJ2-1	NA	CASSLGALGEQFF	TGTGCCAGCAGCTTAGGGGCCCTCGGTGAGCAGTTCTTC
once	TRBV3-1/TRBV3-2	TRBJ2-2	NA	CASSQRGSKGELFF	TGTGCCAGCAGCCAAAGGGGGTCTAAAGGGGAGCTGTTTTTT
NA	TRBV28	TRBJ1-1	NA	CASSAGFRVGNTEAFF	TGTGCCAGCAGCGCGGGGTTCAGGGTGGGGAACACTGAAGCTTTCTTT
NA	TRBV5-8	TRBJ1-5	NA	CASSLADTELQPQHF	TGTGCCAGCAGCTTGGCCGACACTGAGCTTCAGCCCCAGCATTTT
NA	TRBV30	TRBJ2-3	TRBD2	CAWSGASGRAPPDTQYF	TGTGCCTGGAGTGGGGCTAGCGGGAGGGCTCCCCCAGATACGCAGTATTTT
NA	TRBV24-1	TRBJ2-1	TRBD2	CATSDPGTSGRNEQFF	TGTGCCACCAGTGACCCCGGGACTAGCGGGAGGAATGAGCAGTTCTTC
NA	TRBV10-3	TRBJ2-2	TRBD2	CAISRAGVNTGELFF	TGTGCCATCAGCCGAGCGGGAGTGAACACCGGGGAGCTGTTTTTT
NA	TRBV5-8	TRBJ2-5	TRBD1	CASSRTGGTETQYF	TGTGCCAGCAGCCGGACAGGGGGGACGGAGACCCAGTACTTC
NA	TRBV6-2/TRBV6-3	TRBJ1-2	NA	CASTPAGAPWGYTF	TGTGCCAGCACCCCAGCGGGGGCCCCATGGGGCTACACCTTC
NA	TRBV7-3	TRBJ1-1	NA	CASSPGMNTEAFF	TGTGCCAGCAGCCCGGGGATGAACACTGAAGCTTTCTTT
few	TRBV19	TRBJ1-4	TRBD1	CASSPGTATNEKLFF	TGTGCCAGTAGTCCAGGGACAGCAACTAATGAAAAACTGTTTTTT
NA	TRBV30	TRBJ2-4	NA	CAWMGGSLAKNIQYF	TGTGCCTGGATGGGGGGAAGTCTAGCCAAAAACATTCAGTACTTC
NA	TRBV6-4	TRBJ1-6	NA	CASCNPRPPPGAPLHF	TGTGCCAGCTGTAACCCCCGACCCCCTCCGGGGGCACCCCTCCACTTT
NA	TRBV19	TRBJ2-3	TRBD1	CASSDRGLSTDTQYF	TGTGCCAGTAGTGACAGGGGGCTTAGCACAGATACGCAGTATTTT
NA	TRBV4-3	TRBJ2-3	TRBD2	CASSAAGGPLGTQYF	TGCGCCAGCAGCGCAGCGGGAGGGCCGCTGGGGACGCAGTATTTT
once	TRBV7-2	TRBJ2-7	NA	CASSLVLAPLGRGEQYF	TGTGCCAGCAGCTTAGTTTTGGCGCCACTTGGCAGGGGTGAGCAGTACTTC
NA	TRBV30	TRBJ1-5	NA	CAWSVGGGQPQHF	TGTGCCTGGAGTGTAGGGGGGGGTCAGCCCCAGCATTTT
NA	TRBV9	TRBJ1-4	TRBD1	CASSAWTGRNEKLFF	TGTGCCAGCAGCGCCTGGACAGGCAGAAATGAAAAACTGTTTTTT
NA	TRBV6-6	TRBJ2-7	NA	CASSRGLLEQYF	TGTGCCAGCAGTCGGGGGCTGTTGGAGCAGTACTTC
NA	TRBV5-1	TRBJ2-1	TRBD2	CASSLLAGTTHEQFF	TGCGCCAGCAGTTTACTAGCGGGCACCACCCATGAGCAGTTCTTC
NA	TRBV5-1	TRBJ2-1	TRBD2	CASSSGTMAAYNEQFF	TGCGCCAGCAGCTCAGGGACTATGGCCGCCTACAATGAGCAGTTCTTC
NA	TRBV2	TRBJ2-2	NA	CASSDSRTGELFF	TGTGCCAGCAGTGACAGTCGCACCGGGGAGCTGTTTTTT
NA	TRBV10-3	TRBJ2-3	NA	CAITPGLTRTDTQYF	TGTGCCATCACCCCCGGACTAACCCGCACAGATACGCAGTATTTT
NA	TRBV19	TRBJ1-1	NA	CASMGGGDTEAFF	TGTGCCAGTATGGGGGGAGGGGACACTGAAGCTTTCTTT
NA	TRBV24-1	TRBJ2-5	NA	CATSDPAAGTETQYF	TGTGCCACCAGTGACCCCGCCGCAGGCACGGAGACCCAGTACTTC
NA	TRBV7-2	TRBJ1-5	TRBD1	CASSALTGDNQPQHF	TGTGCCAGCAGCGCCTTGACAGGGGACAATCAGCCCCAGCATTTT
once	TRBV19	TRBJ2-1	TRBD2	CASSILLAGGQVNEQFF	TGTGCCAGTAGTATCCTACTAGCGGGAGGGCAAGTCAATGAGCAGTTCTTC
NA	TRBV7-3	TRBJ2-1	TRBD2	CASSATSGGYNEQFF	TGTGCCAGCAGCGCTACTAGCGGGGGATACAATGAGCAGTTCTTC
NA	TRBV3-1/TRBV3-2	TRBJ2-1	NA	CASSQGHRGYNEQFF	TGTGCCAGCAGCCAAGGGCACCGCGGGTACAATGAGCAGTTCTTC
NA	TRBV6-2/TRBV6-3	TRBJ2-4	TRBD2	CASSVPGGREATGIQYF	TGTGCCAGCAGCGTCCCCGGAGGGAGGGAGGCCACAGGCATTCAGTACTTC
NA	TRBV6-5	TRBJ2-1	NA	CASVRASAYEQFF	TGTGCCAGCGTTAGGGCTAGCGCCTATGAGCAGTTCTTC
NA	TRBV7-9	TRBJ2-4	NA	CASSQGGLNIQYF	TGTGCCAGCAGCCAGGGGGGTTTGAACATTCAGTACTTC
NA	TRBV18	TRBJ2-5	NA	CASSPAGQGDAQYF	TGTGCCAGCTCACCGGCCGGCCAAGGGGATGCCCAGTACTTC
NA	TRBV7-2	TRBJ1-5	NA	CASSAAGGQWGPQHF	TGTGCCAGCAGCGCAGCGGGGGGCCAATGGGGGCCCCAGCATTTT
NA	TRBV9	TRBJ1-1	TRBD1	CASSVGTGAAFF	TGTGCCAGCAGCGTAGGTACAGGGGCAGCTTTCTTT
few	TRBV19	TRBJ1-2	NA	CASSIGTPSYGYTF	TGTGCCAGTAGTATCGGGACACCATCCTATGGCTACACCTTC
few	TRBV12-5	TRBJ2-3	NA	CASGSPGLPARDTQYF	TGTGCTAGTGGTTCGCCCGGACTACCCGCCCGGGATACGCAGTATTTT
NA	TRBV27	TRBJ2-3	NA	CASSPRWARSTDTQYF	TGTGCCAGCAGTCCCCGTTGGGCCCGCAGCACAGATACGCAGTATTTT
NA	TRBV6-5	TRBJ1-1	NA	CAVRGTNTEAFF	TGTGCCGTCCGGGGGACGAACACTGAAGCTTTCTTT
NA	TRBV12-3/TRBV12-4	TRBJ1-1	TRBD1	CASSQGAGTEAFF	TGTGCCAGCAGTCAGGGGGCCGGGACTGAAGCTTTCTTT
NA	TRBV6-6	TRBJ2-6	TRBD2	CASSPPGGGTAGANVLTF	TGTGCCAGCAGTCCACCTGGGGGGGGGACCGCTGGGGCCAACGTCCTGACTTTC
NA	TRBV24-1	TRBJ1-2	TRBD1	CATSDLGTGNGYTF	TGTGCCACCAGTGATTTGGGGACAGGGAATGGCTACACCTTC